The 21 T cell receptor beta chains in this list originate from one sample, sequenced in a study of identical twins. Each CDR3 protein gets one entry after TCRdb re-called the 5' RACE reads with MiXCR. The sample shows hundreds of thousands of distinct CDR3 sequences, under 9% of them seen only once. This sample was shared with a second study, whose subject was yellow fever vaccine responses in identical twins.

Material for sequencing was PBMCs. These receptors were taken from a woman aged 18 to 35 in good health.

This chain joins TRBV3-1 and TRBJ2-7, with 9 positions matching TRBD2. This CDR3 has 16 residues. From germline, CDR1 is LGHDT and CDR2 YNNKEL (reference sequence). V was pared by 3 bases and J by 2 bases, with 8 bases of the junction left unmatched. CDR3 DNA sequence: TGTGCCAGCAGCCATAATAGCGGGAGTAGTCCCTACGAGCAGTACTTC. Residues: CASSHNSGSSPYEQYF.

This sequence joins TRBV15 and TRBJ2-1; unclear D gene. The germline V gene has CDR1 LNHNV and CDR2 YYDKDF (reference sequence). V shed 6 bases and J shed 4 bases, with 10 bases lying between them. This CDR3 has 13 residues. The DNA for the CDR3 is TGTGCCACCAGAGGAACGGAGTACAATGAGCAGTTCTTC. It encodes CATRGTEYNEQFF. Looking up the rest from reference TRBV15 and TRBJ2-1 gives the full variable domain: DAMVIQNPRYQVTQFGKPVTLSCSQTLNHNVMYWYQQKSSQAPKLLFHYYDKDFNNEADTPDNFQSRRPNTSFCFLDIRSPGLGDTAMYLCATRGTEYNEQFFGPGTRLTVL.

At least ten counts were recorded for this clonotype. In nucleotides, the CDR3 is TGTGCCAGCAGCTCCCCCCGGGACTCCGGACTAGCGGGGGCCTACAATGAGCAGTTCTTC. Translation gives CASSSPRDSGLAGAYNEQFF. The gene calls are TRBV11-1 and TRBJ2-1; 13 bases map to TRBD2. Looked up from germline, CDR1 is SGHAT and CDR2 is FQDESV (reference sequence). The CDR3 loop spans 20 amino acids. V lost 4 bases and J lost 2; bases outside the gene matches: 14.

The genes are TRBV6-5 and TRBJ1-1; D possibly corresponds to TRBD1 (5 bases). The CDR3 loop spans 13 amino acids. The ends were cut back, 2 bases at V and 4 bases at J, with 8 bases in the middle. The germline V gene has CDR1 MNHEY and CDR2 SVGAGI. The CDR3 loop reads CASSYAGSTEAFF. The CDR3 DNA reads TGTGCCAGCAGTTACGCAGGGAGCACTGAAGCTTTCTTT.

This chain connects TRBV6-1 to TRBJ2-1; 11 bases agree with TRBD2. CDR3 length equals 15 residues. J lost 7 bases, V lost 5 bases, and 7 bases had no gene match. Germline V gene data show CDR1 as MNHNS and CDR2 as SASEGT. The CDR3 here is CASSIGLAGLNEQFF. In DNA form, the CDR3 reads TGTGCCAGCAGTATAGGACTAGCGGGCTTGAATGAGCAGTTCTTC.

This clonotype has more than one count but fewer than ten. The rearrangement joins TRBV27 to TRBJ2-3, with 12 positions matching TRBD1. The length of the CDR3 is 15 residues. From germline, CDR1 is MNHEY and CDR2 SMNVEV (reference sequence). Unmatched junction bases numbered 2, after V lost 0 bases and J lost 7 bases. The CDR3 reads CASSLSGQGAHTQYF. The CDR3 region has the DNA TGTGCCAGCAGTTTATCGGGACAGGGGGCCCATACGCAGTATTTT.

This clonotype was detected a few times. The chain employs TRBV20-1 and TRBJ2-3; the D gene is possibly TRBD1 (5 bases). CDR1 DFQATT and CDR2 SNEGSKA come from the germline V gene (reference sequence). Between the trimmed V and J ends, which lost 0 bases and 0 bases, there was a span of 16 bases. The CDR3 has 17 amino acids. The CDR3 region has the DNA TGCAGTGCTAGAGATTTGTACCAGGACAAAAGCACAGATACGCAGTATTTT. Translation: CSARDLYQDKSTDTQYF.

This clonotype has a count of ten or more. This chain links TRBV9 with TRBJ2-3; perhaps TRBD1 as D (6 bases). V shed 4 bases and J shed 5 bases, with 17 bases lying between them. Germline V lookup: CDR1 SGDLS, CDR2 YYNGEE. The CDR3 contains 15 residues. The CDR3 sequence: CASSSRAGDEDTQYF. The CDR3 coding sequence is TGTGCCAGCAGCTCCAGGGCAGGGGACGAAGATACGCAGTATTTT. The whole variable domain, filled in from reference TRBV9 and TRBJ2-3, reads DSGVTQTPKHLITATGQRVTLRCSPRSGDLSVYWYQQSLDQGLQFLIQYYNGEERAKGNILERFSAQQFPDLHSELNLSSLELGDSALYFCASSSRAGDEDTQYFGPGTRLTVL.

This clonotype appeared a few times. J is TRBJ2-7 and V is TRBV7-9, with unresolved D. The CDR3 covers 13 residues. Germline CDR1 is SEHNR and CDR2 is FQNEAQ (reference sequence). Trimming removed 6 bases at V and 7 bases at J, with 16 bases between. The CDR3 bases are TGTGCCAGCAGTCCTTCCGGGTCCGAGGAGCAGTACTTC. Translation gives CASSPSGSEEQYF.

CDR3 in amino acids: CASSLGLAGAFNNEQFF. The CDR3 DNA sequence: TGTGCCAGCAGCTTAGGACTAGCGGGGGCCTTTAACAATGAGCAGTTCTTC. The V and J genes are TRBV5-4 and TRBJ2-1; 13 bases are a match to TRBD2. V lost 2 bases to trimming and J lost 5 bases; unmatched junction nucleotides: 7. The V gene's germline CDR1 is SGHNT and CDR2 YYREEE (reference sequence). This CDR3 is 17 amino acids long.

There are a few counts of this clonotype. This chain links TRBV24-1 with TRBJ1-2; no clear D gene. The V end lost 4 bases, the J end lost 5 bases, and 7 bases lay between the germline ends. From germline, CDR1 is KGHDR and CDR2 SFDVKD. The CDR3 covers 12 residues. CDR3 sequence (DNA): TGTGCCACCAGTGACGGCGGATATGGCTACACCTTC. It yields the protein CATSDGGYGYTF.

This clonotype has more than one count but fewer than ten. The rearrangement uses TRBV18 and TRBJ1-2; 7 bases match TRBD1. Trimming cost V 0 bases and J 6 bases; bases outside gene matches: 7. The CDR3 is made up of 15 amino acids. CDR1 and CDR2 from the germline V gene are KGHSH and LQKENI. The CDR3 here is CASSPPGGTVDGYTF. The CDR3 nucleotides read TGTGCCAGCTCACCACCGGGCGGGACAGTAGATGGCTACACCTTC.

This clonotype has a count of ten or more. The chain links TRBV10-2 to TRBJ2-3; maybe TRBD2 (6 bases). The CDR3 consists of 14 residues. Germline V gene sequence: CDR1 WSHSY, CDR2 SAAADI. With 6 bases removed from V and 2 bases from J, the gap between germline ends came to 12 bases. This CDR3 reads CASRRTSFTDTQYF. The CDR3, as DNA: TGCGCCAGCAGGCGTACTAGCTTCACAGATACGCAGTATTTT.

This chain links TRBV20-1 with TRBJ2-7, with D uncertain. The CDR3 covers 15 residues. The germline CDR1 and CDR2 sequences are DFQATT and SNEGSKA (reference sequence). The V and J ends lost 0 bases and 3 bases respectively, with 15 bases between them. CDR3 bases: TGCAGTGCTAGAGAGTTCGGAAAAGGCGGCTACGAGCAGTACTTC. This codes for CSAREFGKGGYEQYF.

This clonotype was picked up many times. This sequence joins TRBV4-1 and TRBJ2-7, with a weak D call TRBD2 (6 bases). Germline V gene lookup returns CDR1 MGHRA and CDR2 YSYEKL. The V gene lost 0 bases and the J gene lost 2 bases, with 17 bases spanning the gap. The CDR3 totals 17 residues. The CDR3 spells CASSQEVPGAPPYEQYF. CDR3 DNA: TGCGCCAGCAGCCAAGAGGTCCCGGGAGCCCCTCCCTACGAGCAGTACTTC.

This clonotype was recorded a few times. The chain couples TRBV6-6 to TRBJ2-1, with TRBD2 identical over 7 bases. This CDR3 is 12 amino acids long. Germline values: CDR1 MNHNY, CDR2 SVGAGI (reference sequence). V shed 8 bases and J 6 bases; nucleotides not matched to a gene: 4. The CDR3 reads CASQASGNEQFF. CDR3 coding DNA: TGTGCCAGCCAGGCTAGCGGCAATGAGCAGTTCTTC.

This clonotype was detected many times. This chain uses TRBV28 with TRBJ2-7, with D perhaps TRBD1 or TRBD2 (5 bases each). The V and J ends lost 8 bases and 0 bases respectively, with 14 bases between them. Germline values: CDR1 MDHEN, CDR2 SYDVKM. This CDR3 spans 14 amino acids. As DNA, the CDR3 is TGTGCCAGCGAAACGGGACCCAACTCCTACGAGCAGTACTTC. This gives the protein CASETGPNSYEQYF.

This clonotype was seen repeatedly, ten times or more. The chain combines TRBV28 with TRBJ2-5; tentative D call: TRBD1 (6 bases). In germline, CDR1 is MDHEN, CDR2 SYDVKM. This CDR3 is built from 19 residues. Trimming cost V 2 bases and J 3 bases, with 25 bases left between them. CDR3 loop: CASSLTTRGHSTPEETQYF. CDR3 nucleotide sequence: TGTGCCAGCAGTTTAACCACTCGGGGACACTCCACTCCCGAAGAGACCCAGTACTTC.

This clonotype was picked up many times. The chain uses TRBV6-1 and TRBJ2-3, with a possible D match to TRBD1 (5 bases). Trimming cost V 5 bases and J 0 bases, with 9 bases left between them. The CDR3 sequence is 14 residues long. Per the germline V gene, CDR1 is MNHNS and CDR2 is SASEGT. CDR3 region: CASSRTQSTDTQYF. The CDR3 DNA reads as TGTGCCAGCAGTCGGACACAGAGCACAGATACGCAGTATTTT.

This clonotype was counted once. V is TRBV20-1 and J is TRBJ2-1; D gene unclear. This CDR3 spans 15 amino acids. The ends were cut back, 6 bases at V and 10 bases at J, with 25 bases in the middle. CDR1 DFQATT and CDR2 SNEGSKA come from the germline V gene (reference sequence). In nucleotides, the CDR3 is TGCAGTGCAAGCAACCCTGCCACAGCGTCGGGCGAGCAGTTCTTC. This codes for CSASNPATASGEQFF.

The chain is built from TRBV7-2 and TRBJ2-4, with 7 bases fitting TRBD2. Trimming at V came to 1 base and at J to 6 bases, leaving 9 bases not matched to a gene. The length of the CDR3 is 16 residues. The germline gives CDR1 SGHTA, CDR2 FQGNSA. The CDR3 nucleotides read TGTGCCAGCAGCTTAGGGGGGGGTGGAGCGAGAAACATTCAGTACTTC. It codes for CASSLGGGGARNIQYF.